This TCR beta chain was documented in a study of CXCR3-negative and CXCR3-positive naive CD8 T cells. Broader study findings: Naive cells with CXCR3 showed TRB CDR3s that were more hydrophobic than those in CXCR3-negative naive cells. Once cells were cryopreserved, CXCR3 expression went down partly, and most assays used fresh PBMCs. Naive cells, whether CXCR3-negative or CXCR3-positive, had similar TRBV-TRBJ usage, while memory cells differed.

Researchers prepared the TRB cDNA libraries using 5' RACE with UMI labels. From the 5' RACE reads, TCRdb lists one entry per CDR3 protein and no DNA. The sample's table shows around 84,000 distinct CDR3 sequences. CDR3 size: 13 residues. Germline values: CDR1 MNHNY, CDR2 SVGAGI (reference sequence). A word on this clonotype: Antigen unknown.

The V call is TRBV6-6, the J call TRBJ2-7. This TCR was sampled from a human donor in good health. Some clones in this sample may be carry-over from other donors' samples. The source material was naive CXCR3+ CD8+ T cells from blood. Noted subset: CD45RO-CCR7+CD27+CD95- naive CD8+ T cells expressing CXCR3 (TNR3+). The CDR3 reads CASKDYASNEQYF.